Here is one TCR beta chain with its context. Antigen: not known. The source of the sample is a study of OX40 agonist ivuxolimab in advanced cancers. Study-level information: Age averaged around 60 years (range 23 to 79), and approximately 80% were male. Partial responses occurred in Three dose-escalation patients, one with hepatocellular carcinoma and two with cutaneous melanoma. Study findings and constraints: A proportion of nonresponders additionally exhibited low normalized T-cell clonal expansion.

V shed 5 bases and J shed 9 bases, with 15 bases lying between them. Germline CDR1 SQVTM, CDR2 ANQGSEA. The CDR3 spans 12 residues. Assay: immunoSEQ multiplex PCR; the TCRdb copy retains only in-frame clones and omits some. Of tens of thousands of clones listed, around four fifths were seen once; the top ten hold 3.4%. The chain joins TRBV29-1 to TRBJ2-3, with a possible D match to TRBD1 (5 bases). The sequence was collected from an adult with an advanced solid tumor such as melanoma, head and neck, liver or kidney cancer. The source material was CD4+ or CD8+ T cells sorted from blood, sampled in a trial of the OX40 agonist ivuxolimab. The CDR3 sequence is CSVPGSSGTQYF. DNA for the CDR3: TGCAGCGTTCCCGGCTCCTCAGGGACGCAGTATTTT.